These 23 T cell receptor beta chains originate from one sample sequenced in a study of T-cell memory formation after mild COVID-19. TCRdb re-called the 5' RACE reads with MiXCR, one entry per CDR3 protein. The table records about 250,000 distinct CDR3 sequences, about a sixth of them present only once. The specimen was PBMCs or a T cell subset sorted from them (not recorded which). Receptors originate from a young man who had mild COVID-19 (a few samples of this study predate the infection). Cell type and time point are not known.

This clonotype has a handful of counts. This chain joins TRBV2 and TRBJ2-2; 7 bases map to TRBD2. The junction had 3 bases not matched to a gene; V was cut back by 5 bases and J by 6 bases. Germline CDR1 is SNHLY and CDR2 is FYNNEI. The CDR3 sequence is 13 residues long. Written as DNA, the CDR3 is TGTGCCAGCAGTCAGACTAGCCCCGGGGAGCTGTTTTTT. As protein: CASSQTSPGELFF.

The V gene is TRBV4-2, the J gene TRBJ2-5; a possible D gene is TRBD2 (5 bases). V lost 7 bases to trimming and J lost 0 bases, with 6 bases between them. In germline, CDR1 is LGHNA, CDR2 YNFKEQ. There are 12 residues in the CDR3. CDR3 amino acids: CASKGDQETQYF. For the CDR3, the DNA is TGTGCCAGCAAGGGAGACCAAGAGACCCAGTACTTC.

This clonotype occurred once. The chain recombines TRBV7-2 with TRBJ1-4; D gene uncertain. Germline V gene data show CDR1 as SGHTA and CDR2 as FQGNSA. Trimming removed 2 bases at V and 8 bases at J, with 6 bases between. The CDR3 totals 12 residues. The DNA for the CDR3 is TGTGCCAGCAGCTTATCGGGGGAAAAACTGTTTTTT. This codes for CASSLSGEKLFF. The full variable domain, with the rest looked up from reference TRBV7-2 and TRBJ1-4, is GAGVSQSPSNKVTEKGKDVELRCDPISGHTALYWYRQSLGQGLEFLIYFQGNSAPDKSGLPSDRFSAERTGGSVSTLTIQRTQQEDSAVYLCASSLSGEKLFFGSGTQLSVL.

This clonotype was counted many times. This sequence joins TRBV7-9 and TRBJ2-3; unclear D gene. The CDR3 runs 14 residues. The germline V and J ends were trimmed by 1 base and 1 base, with 6 bases remaining between them. Germline V gene lookup returns CDR1 SEHNR and CDR2 FQNEAQ (reference sequence). CDR3 region: CASSLGPRTDTQYF. The CDR3 coding sequence is TGTGCCAGCAGCTTAGGCCCCCGCACAGATACGCAGTATTTT.

The rearrangement uses TRBV9 and TRBJ2-3; no definite D call. V was pared by 0 bases and J by 6 bases, with 11 bases between. CDR3 length: 14 amino acids. The V gene's germline CDR1 is SGDLS and CDR2 YYNGEE. The CDR3 DNA sequence: TGTGCCAGCAGCGTAGGGAGCCAACGTGATACGCAGTATTTT. This encodes CASSVGSQRDTQYF.

This clonotype was counted only a few times. The genes are TRBV20-1 and TRBJ2-7; perhaps TRBD2 as D (6 bases). With 6 bases removed from V and 6 bases from J, the gap between germline ends came to 18 bases. The germline CDR1 and CDR2 sequences are DFQATT and SNEGSKA (reference sequence). The CDR3 runs to 13 residues. The CDR3 is CSAPRGGSGEQYF. CDR3 nucleotide sequence: TGCAGTGCCCCGCGGGGCGGTTCAGGCGAGCAGTACTTC.

This chain links TRBV7-2 with TRBJ2-2, with a tentative D call TRBD1 (5 bases). The CDR3 totals 15 residues. Per germline, CDR1 SGHTA and CDR2 FQGNSA. V gave up 6 bases and J gave up 4 bases, with 15 bases separating them. The CDR3 sequence is CASSLRLRVTGELFF. CDR3 DNA sequence: TGTGCCAGCAGTCTACGCCTCAGGGTCACCGGGGAGCTGTTTTTT.

The chain couples TRBV6-2 or TRBV6-3 to TRBJ2-7, with D possibly TRBD2 on 5 matching bases. CDR3 length: 15 amino acids. The germline gives CDR1 MNHEY, CDR2 SVGEGT. Trimming took 6 bases from V and 4 from J, leaving 19 bases between them. The CDR3 sequence: CASSYGDGRVYEQYF. The CDR3 coding sequence is TGTGCCAGCAGCTACGGAGACGGGCGGGTTTACGAGCAGTACTTC.

The gene calls are TRBV15 and TRBJ1-1; D is undetermined. Deletions cut 5 bases from V and 13 bases from J, with 23 bases between. The germline V gene has CDR1 LNHNV and CDR2 YYDKDF (reference sequence). The CDR3 runs to 14 residues. CDR3 in amino acids: CATSGGLAVRKDFF. The DNA for the CDR3 is TGTGCCACCAGCGGCGGGTTGGCCGTTCGGAAAGATTTCTTT.

The chain joins TRBV7-9 to TRBJ1-4; D remains unclear. V was shortened by 4 bases and J by 10 bases, with 16 bases between the two germline ends. The CDR3 totals 14 residues. The germline gives CDR1 SEHNR, CDR2 FQNEAQ (reference sequence). CDR3 residues: CASSSRSVTGKLFF. The CDR3, as DNA: TGTGCCAGCAGCTCGAGAAGTGTTACGGGAAAACTGTTTTTT.

The chain combines TRBV4-1 with TRBJ1-6, with 7 nucleotides matching TRBD1. The V gene's germline CDR1 is MGHRA and CDR2 YSYEKL. Germline trimming cut 5 bases from V and 12 bases from J; bases unmatched to any gene: 10. There are 14 residues in the CDR3. CDR3 amino acids: CASSTRQGAEPLHF. Here the CDR3 DNA reads TGCGCCAGCAGCACCCGACAGGGTGCGGAACCCCTCCACTTT.

A few counts support this clonotype. The CDR3 region has the DNA TGTGCCAGCAGGCTAGTTCTCCGAGGGACCCAGTACTTC. Translated, it gives CASRLVLRGTQYF. This rearrangement joins TRBV6-1 to TRBJ2-5; no clear D gene. The CDR3 is 13 residues long. Germline V gene lookup returns CDR1 MNHNS and CDR2 SASEGT. V lost 6 bases to trimming and J lost 7 bases, with 15 bases between them.

This clonotype was seen many times. V is TRBV4-3 and J is TRBJ2-7, with D possibly matching TRBD2 (6 bases). This CDR3 is 12 amino acids long. The V end lost 3 bases, the J end lost 6 bases, and 9 bases lay between the germline ends. Germline CDR1 and CDR2: LGHNA and YSLEER. The CDR3 loop is CASSHTGSEQYF. DNA for the CDR3: TGCGCCAGCAGCCACACCGGGAGCGAGCAGTACTTC.

J is TRBJ2-7 and V is TRBV7-6; 11 nucleotides line up with TRBD1. This CDR3 is 15 amino acids long. Germline CDR1 SGHVS, CDR2 FNYEAQ. Germline trimming cut 5 bases from V and 1 base from J; bases unmatched to any gene: 4. The CDR3 sequence: CASSRTGGASYEQYF. The CDR3 nucleotides are TGTGCCAGCAGCCGGACAGGGGGCGCTTCCTACGAGCAGTACTTC.

In its sample, this clonotype was seen a few times. CDR3 residues: CASSWDPYQETQYF. The CDR3 DNA is TGCGCCAGCAGCTGGGACCCGTACCAAGAGACCCAGTACTTC. This chain links TRBV5-1 with TRBJ2-5, with D possibly called TRBD1 or TRBD2 (5 bases each). Trimming took 3 bases from V and 0 from J, leaving 9 bases between them. This CDR3 spans 14 amino acids. The V gene's germline CDR1 is SGHRS and CDR2 YFSETQ.

This clonotype was detected only a few times. The chain links TRBV9 to TRBJ2-3, with D possibly TRBD2 on 5 matching bases. V shed 4 bases and J shed 2 bases, with 17 bases lying between them. This CDR3 contains 16 residues. Germline CDR1 and CDR2: SGDLS and YYNGEE. The CDR3 protein is CASSPTRRSPTDTQYF. CDR3 sequence (DNA): TGTGCCAGCAGCCCCACTAGGCGTTCACCCACAGATACGCAGTATTTT.

This clonotype was recorded a few times. CDR3 nucleotides: TGCAGTGCTAGATCAGGGGGGCTGAACACTGAAGCTTTCTTT. Protein: CSARSGGLNTEAFF. The chain recombines TRBV20-1 with TRBJ1-1; 7 nucleotides line up with TRBD1. This CDR3 region has 14 residues. Trimming removed 2 bases from V and 0 bases from J; junction bases left unmatched: 3. The germline gives CDR1 DFQATT, CDR2 SNEGSKA (reference sequence).

This clonotype was picked up a small number of times. This chain joins TRBV20-1 and TRBJ2-5, with TRBD1 identical over 8 bases. V lost 4 bases, J lost 0 bases, and 1 base stayed unmatched. The CDR3 covers 13 residues. The V gene's germline CDR1 is DFQATT and CDR2 SNEGSKA (reference sequence). The CDR3 protein is CSATGQDQETQYF. The CDR3, as DNA: TGCAGTGCTACGGGACAGGACCAAGAGACCCAGTACTTC.

This clonotype showed up just once. The chain links TRBV7-9 to TRBJ1-2; TRBD1 might be the D (5 bases). The CDR3 extends over 14 amino acids. The V end lost 5 bases, the J end lost 4 bases, and 14 bases lay between the germline ends. Germline CDR1 SEHNR, CDR2 FQNEAQ (reference sequence). CDR3 amino acids: CASSPFGGTYGYTF. Here the CDR3 DNA reads TGTGCCAGCAGCCCTTTCGGAGGGACCTATGGCTACACCTTC.

This clonotype showed up just a few times. This chain joins TRBV15 and TRBJ2-3; 8 nucleotides line up with TRBD2. Trimming at V came to 4 bases and at J to 5 bases, leaving 8 bases not matched to a gene. The CDR3 length is 15 residues. Germline values: CDR1 LNHNV, CDR2 YYDKDF (reference sequence). CDR3 region: CATSTRSGTQDTQYF. The DNA for the CDR3 is TGTGCCACCAGCACGCGTAGCGGGACCCAAGATACGCAGTATTTT. Looking up the rest from reference TRBV15 and TRBJ2-3 gives the full variable domain: DAMVIQNPRYQVTQFGKPVTLSCSQTLNHNVMYWYQQKSSQAPKLLFHYYDKDFNNEADTPDNFQSRRPNTSFCFLDIRSPGLGDTAMYLCATSTRSGTQDTQYFGPGTRLTVL.

V and J are TRBV4-1 and TRBJ2-2; 10 bases fit TRBD2. V shed 1 base and J 3 bases; nucleotides not matched to a gene: 2. Germline CDR1 reads MGHRA; CDR2 reads YSYEKL. The CDR3 sequence is 16 residues long. CDR3 region: CASSQVGLADTGELFF. For the CDR3, the DNA is TGCGCCAGCAGCCAAGTAGGACTAGCGGACACCGGGGAGCTGTTTTTT.

In its sample, this clonotype was seen a few times. The chain uses TRBV6-2 or TRBV6-3 and TRBJ2-1, with D unclear. The CDR3 is 13 residues long. V was trimmed by 2 bases and J by 8 bases, leaving 10 bases between them. Germline V gene lookup returns CDR1 MNHEY and CDR2 SVGEGT. CDR3 in amino acids: CASSYPPQDEQFF. The CDR3 DNA sequence: TGTGCCAGCAGTTACCCCCCGCAGGATGAGCAGTTCTTC.

The rearrangement uses TRBV4-3 and TRBJ2-3; 7 nucleotides agree with TRBD2. Losses at the gene ends were 3 bases for V and 1 base for J; bases not matched to a gene: 10. The CDR3 covers 17 residues. The V gene's germline CDR1 is LGHNA and CDR2 YSLEER. CDR3 region: CASSHSVWGGGTDTQYF. In nucleotides, the CDR3 is TGCGCCAGCAGCCACTCCGTGTGGGGAGGGGGCACAGATACGCAGTATTTT.